The 10 T cell receptor beta chains given below trace back to one sample, sequenced in a study of cytomegalovirus exposure and HLA in healthy donors. Generated by immunoSEQ multiplex PCR, the TCRdb table keeps only in-frame clones and is missing some. The sample has 150,000 to 250,000 clones, more than 65% seen once. Sequencing was done on a sample of PBMCs. The receptors were sampled from a woman in her thirties in good health and CMV-seropositive.

The V gene is TRBV6-1, the J gene TRBJ2-7; possibly TRBD1 for D (6 bases). Per germline, CDR1 MNHNS and CDR2 SASEGT. Trimming took off 2 bases at V and 3 bases at J, with 11 bases between the two ends. This CDR3 spans 14 amino acids. CDR3 DNA: TGTGCCAGCAGTGAACGGGACACACTCTACGAGCAGTACTTC. It specifies CASSERDTLYEQYF.

The chain carries TRBV11-3 and TRBJ1-1, with D tentatively TRBD1 (5 bases). This CDR3 has 13 amino acids. The V end was cut by 3 bases, the J end by 6 bases, with 11 bases between. Germline CDR1 reads SGHNT; CDR2 reads YENEEA. The CDR3 DNA is TGTGCCAGCAGCTTGGGGGGGGTCGCTGAAGCTTTCTTT. This translates into CASSLGGVAEAFF. The variable domain in full, with the rest retrieved from reference TRBV11-3 and TRBJ1-1, is EAGVVQSPRYKIIEKKQPVAFWCNPISGHNTLYWYLQNLGQGPELLIRYENEEAVDDSQLPKDRFSAERLKGVDSTLKIQPAELGDSAVYLCASSLGGVAEAFFGQGTRLTVV.

The chain combines TRBV5-6 with TRBJ1-1; 7 bases agree with TRBD1. The CDR3 extends over 14 amino acids. The V segment lost 2 bases and the J segment 4 bases; nucleotides outside the gene matches: 5. In germline, CDR1 is SGHDT, CDR2 YYEEEE. The CDR3 region has the DNA TGTGCCAGCAGCTTCAGGGGGTTCAGCACTGAAGCTTTCTTT. Protein: CASSFRGFSTEAFF.

The chain couples TRBV7-2 to TRBJ1-1; possibly TRBD1 for D (5 bases). The CDR3 is 14 residues long. Trimming pared 5 bases from V and 7 bases from J, leaving 17 bases between. Germline CDR1 SGHTA, CDR2 FQGNSA. CDR3 sequence reads: CASSPLGGLGEAFF. DNA for the CDR3: TGTGCCAGCAGCCCCCTGGGGGGATTGGGTGAAGCTTTCTTT.

The CDR3 DNA follows: TGTGCCAGCAGCTTGTATGGGACAGGGGTGTACAGCAATCAGCCCCAGCATTTT. Residues: CASSLYGTGVYSNQPQHF. V and J are TRBV5-6 and TRBJ1-5; 10 bases fit TRBD1. The length of the CDR3 is 18 residues. Trimming took 1 base from V and 1 from J; bases not matched to a gene: 8. Germline V gene sequence: CDR1 SGHDT, CDR2 YYEEEE.

The chain employs TRBV5-4 and TRBJ1-2; 7 positions agree with TRBD1. The CDR3 covers 12 residues. Germline trimming cut 3 bases from V and 12 bases from J; bases unmatched to any gene: 8. Germline loops: CDR1 SGHNT, CDR2 YYREEE (reference sequence). In nucleotides, the CDR3 is TGTGCCAGCAGCTCAGAGGACAGGACGAACACCTTC. Amino acid sequence: CASSSEDRTNTF.

The rearrangement links TRBV19 to TRBJ2-7; 7 bases are shared with TRBD1. The V and J ends lost 3 bases and 2 bases, in that order; junction bases with no gene match: 7. CDR3 length equals 15 residues. Germline V gene data show CDR1 as LNHDA and CDR2 as SQIVND (reference sequence). The CDR3 bases are TGTGCCAGTAGTATTGCGGCAGGGGGACCCTACGAGCAGTACTTC. This gives the protein CASSIAAGGPYEQYF.

This chain uses TRBV7-3 with TRBJ2-2; 7 bases are a match to TRBD2. With 10 bases clipped from V and 3 bases from J, the junction kept 8 bases outside the gene matches. This CDR3 has 14 amino acids. The V gene's germline CDR1 is SGHTA and CDR2 FQGTGA. CDR3 DNA: TGTGCCACCGGACCAGGGAGGGACACCGGGGAGCTGTTTTTT. This encodes CATGPGRDTGELFF.

The sample holds a few counts of this clone. This rearrangement joins TRBV29-1 to TRBJ2-7, with no clear D. The V and J ends lost 7 bases and 2 bases respectively, with 15 bases between them. This CDR3 is 13 amino acids long. Germline-derived CDR1 and CDR2 are SQVTM and ANQGSEA. The DNA of the CDR3 is TGCAGCGCACTGGGCTATTCTACCTACGAGCAGTACTTC. It encodes CSALGYSTYEQYF.

V and J are TRBV5-1 and TRBJ1-4; TRBD1 is a possible D gene (6 bases). The ends were cut back, 0 bases at V and 7 bases at J, with 10 bases in the middle. This CDR3 region has 14 residues. CDR1 is SGHRS and CDR2 is YFSETQ in the germline V gene. The CDR3 DNA reads as TGCGCCAGCAGCTTGGGGTCAGGGGTTGAAAAACTGTTTTTT. It encodes CASSLGSGVEKLFF.